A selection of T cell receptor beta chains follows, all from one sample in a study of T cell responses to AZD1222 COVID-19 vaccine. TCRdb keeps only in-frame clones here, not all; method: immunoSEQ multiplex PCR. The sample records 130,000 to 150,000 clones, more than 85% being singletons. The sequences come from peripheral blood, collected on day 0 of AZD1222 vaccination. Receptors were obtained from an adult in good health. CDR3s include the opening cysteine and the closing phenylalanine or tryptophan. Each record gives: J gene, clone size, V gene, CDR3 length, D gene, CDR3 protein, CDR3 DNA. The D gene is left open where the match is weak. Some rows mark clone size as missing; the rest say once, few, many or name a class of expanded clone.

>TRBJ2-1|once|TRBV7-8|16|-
CASSLQGYYSYNEQFF
TGTGCCAGCAGCTTACAGGGATACTACTCCTACAATGAGCAGTTCTTC
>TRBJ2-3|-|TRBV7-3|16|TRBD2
CASSLTPSGNTDTQYF
TGTGCCAGCAGCTTAACCCCTAGCGGCAACACAGATACGCAGTATTTT
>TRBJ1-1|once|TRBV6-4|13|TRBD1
CASRLTGDTEAFF
TGTGCCAGCAGACTGACAGGGGACACTGAAGCTTTCTTT
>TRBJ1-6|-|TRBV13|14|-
CASSFGGRRSPLHF
TGTGCCAGCAGCTTCGGGGGCCGGAGGTCACCCCTCCACTTT
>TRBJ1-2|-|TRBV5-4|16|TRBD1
CASSLGGTGGAYGYTF
TGTGCCAGCAGCTTGGGTGGGACAGGGGGCGCCTATGGCTACACCTTC
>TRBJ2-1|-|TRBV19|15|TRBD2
CASRKTSGRYNEQFF
TGTGCCAGTAGGAAGACTAGCGGGCGTTACAATGAGCAGTTCTTC
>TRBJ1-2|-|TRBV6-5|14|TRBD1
CASTLTGAKGGYTF
TGTGCCAGCACCCTGACAGGGGCGAAGGGTGGCTACACCTTC
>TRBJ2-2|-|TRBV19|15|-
CASRTQGGHTGELFF
TGTGCCAGTAGGACACAGGGAGGGCACACCGGGGAGCTGTTTTTT
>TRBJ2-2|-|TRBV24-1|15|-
CATSDFKVGTGELFF
TGTGCCACCAGTGATTTCAAGGTGGGCACCGGGGAGCTGTTTTTT
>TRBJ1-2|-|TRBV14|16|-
CASSQFSDGIRDGYTF
TGTGCCAGCAGCCAATTCAGTGACGGGATAAGGGATGGCTACACCTTC
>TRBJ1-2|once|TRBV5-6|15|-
CASSQYTGAIYGYTF
TGTGCCAGCAGTCAATACACCGGGGCAATCTATGGCTACACCTTC
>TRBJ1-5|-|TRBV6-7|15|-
CASSYSWTQNQPQHF
TGTGCCAGCAGTTACTCGTGGACACAAAATCAGCCCCAGCATTTT
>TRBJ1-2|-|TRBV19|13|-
CASSVLGAYGYTF
TGTGCCAGTAGTGTATTGGGTGCCTATGGCTACACCTTC
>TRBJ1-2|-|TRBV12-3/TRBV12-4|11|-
CASSFVGGYTF
TGTGCCAGCAGTTTTGTAGGTGGCTACACCTTC
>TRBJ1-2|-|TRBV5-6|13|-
CASSFDRISGYTF
TGTGCCAGCAGCTTTGACCGGATCTCAGGCTACACCTTC
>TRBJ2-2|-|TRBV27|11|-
CASSRTGELFF
TGTGCCAGCAGTCGCACCGGGGAGCTGTTTTTT
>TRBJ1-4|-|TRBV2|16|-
CASSEAPRGAEEKLFF
TGTGCCAGCAGTGAAGCGCCCCGCGGGGCGGAGGAAAAACTGTTTTTT
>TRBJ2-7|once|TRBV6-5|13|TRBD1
CASSKGQGREQYF
TGTGCCAGCAGTAAGGGACAGGGCCGCGAGCAGTACTTC
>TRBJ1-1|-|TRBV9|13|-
CASSLGGGTEAFF
TGTGCCAGCAGCCTAGGGGGTGGCACTGAAGCTTTCTTT
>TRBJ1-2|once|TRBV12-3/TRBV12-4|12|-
CASSPMSEGYTF
TGTGCCAGCAGTCCAATGTCAGAGGGCTACACCTTC
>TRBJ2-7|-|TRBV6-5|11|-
CASTALYEQYF
TGTGCCAGCACAGCGCTCTACGAGCAGTACTTC
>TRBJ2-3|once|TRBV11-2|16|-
CASSPRGVGATDTQYF
TGTGCCAGCAGCCCCAGGGGAGTAGGGGCAACAGATACGCAGTATTTT
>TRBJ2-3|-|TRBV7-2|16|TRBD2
CASSLAGAGGRDTQYF
TGTGCCAGCAGCTTAGCGGGGGCGGGAGGCCGCGATACGCAGTATTTT
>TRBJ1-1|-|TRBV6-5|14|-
CASSYSRTNTEAFF
TGTGCCAGCAGTTACTCCAGGACGAACACTGAAGCTTTCTTT
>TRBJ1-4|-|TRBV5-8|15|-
CASRIGSAGTEGLFF
TGTGCCAGCAGAATCGGGTCGGCCGGGACGGAGGGACTGTTTTTT
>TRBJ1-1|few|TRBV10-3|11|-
CAISNVDEAFF
TGTGCCATCAGTAACGTGGATGAAGCTTTCTTT
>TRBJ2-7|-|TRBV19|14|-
CASSIDSRGREQYF
TGTGCCAGTAGTATAGATAGCAGGGGAAGGGAGCAGTACTTC
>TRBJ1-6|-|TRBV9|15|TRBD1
CASSWGDRAGSPLHF
TGTGCCAGCAGCTGGGGAGACAGGGCAGGGTCACCCCTCCACTTT
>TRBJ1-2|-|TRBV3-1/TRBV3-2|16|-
CASSPPRKGIYYGYTF
TGTGCCAGCAGCCCGCCCCGCAAAGGGATATACTATGGCTACACCTTC
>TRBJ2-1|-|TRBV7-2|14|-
CASSLGSANNEQFF
TGTGCCAGCAGCTTAGGTTCGGCCAATAATGAGCAGTTCTTC
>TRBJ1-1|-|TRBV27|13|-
CASSPLGGAEAFF
TGTGCCAGCAGTCCTCTGGGGGGCGCTGAAGCTTTCTTT
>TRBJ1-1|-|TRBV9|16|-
CASSARDGGVSTEAFF
TGTGCCAGCAGCGCGAGAGATGGGGGCGTATCCACTGAAGCTTTCTTT
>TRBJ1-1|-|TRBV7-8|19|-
CASSLARVHSLNMNTEAFF
TGTGCCAGCAGCTTAGCCAGGGTCCACAGTCTTAATATGAACACTGAAGCTTTCTTT
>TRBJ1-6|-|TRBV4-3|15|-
CASSQTGSPDSPLHF
TGCGCCAGCAGCCAAACAGGGAGTCCGGATTCACCCCTCCACTTT
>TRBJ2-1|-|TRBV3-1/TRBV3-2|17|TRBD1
CASSPPPHTGVHNEQFF
TGTGCCAGCAGCCCCCCCCCGCACACAGGGGTCCACAATGAGCAGTTCTTC
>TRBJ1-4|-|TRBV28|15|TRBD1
CASSFRTGSNEKLFF
TGTGCCAGCAGTTTCCGGACAGGCTCGAATGAAAAACTGTTTTTT
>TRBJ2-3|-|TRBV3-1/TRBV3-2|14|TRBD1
CASTRQGSTDTQYF
TGTGCCAGCACCCGACAGGGTAGCACAGATACGCAGTATTTT
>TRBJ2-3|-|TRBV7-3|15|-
CASSLDAGPTDTQYF
TGTGCCAGCAGCTTAGACGCAGGCCCCACAGATACGCAGTATTTT